This paragraph reports one T cell receptor beta chain. This specimen belongs to a study of blood T cell repertoires in COVID-19. Study as a whole: Sources were T cells, B-cell-depleted T cells, or PBMCs; the material itself was cDNA or gDNA.

Repertoires were generated with immunoSEQ multiplex PCR, while TCRdb's copy carries only in-frame clones and drops some. The table has over 350,000 clones, nearly 90% seen once. Those enrolled, adults aged roughly 18 to 95 years, came from some 23 US areas. From germline, CDR1 is LGHDT and CDR2 YNNKEL (reference sequence). Trimming removed 4 bases at V and 6 bases at J, with 7 bases between. CDR3 length equals 12 residues. The V and J genes are TRBV3-1 (or the pseudogene TRBV3-2) and TRBJ2-1; D is ambiguous. This clonotype was sampled from a woman aged 18-30 years with acute COVID-19. The material sequenced was PBMCs or T cells enriched from blood (not recorded which). CDR3 region: CASSPSGNEQFF. CDR3 DNA: TGTGCCAGCAGCCCTTCCGGCAATGAGCAGTTCTTC.